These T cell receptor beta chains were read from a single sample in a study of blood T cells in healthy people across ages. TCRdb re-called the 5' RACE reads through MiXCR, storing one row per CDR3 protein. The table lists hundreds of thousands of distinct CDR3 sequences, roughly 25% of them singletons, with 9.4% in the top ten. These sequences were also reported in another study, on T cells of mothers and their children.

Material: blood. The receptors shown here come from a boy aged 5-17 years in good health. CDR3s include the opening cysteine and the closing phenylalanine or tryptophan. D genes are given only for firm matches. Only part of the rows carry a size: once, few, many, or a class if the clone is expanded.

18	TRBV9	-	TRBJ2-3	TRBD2	TGTGCCAGCAGCCCACTACTAGCGGGAGGCGGGAGTTTGGATACGCAGTATTTT	CASSPLLAGGGSLDTQYF
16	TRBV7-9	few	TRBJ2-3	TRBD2	TGTGCCAGCAGCCCCCGACTAGCGGGGGGTTCAGATACGCAGTATTTT	CASSPRLAGGSDTQYF
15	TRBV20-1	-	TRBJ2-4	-	TGCAGTGCTTTGACAGGTCTTGAGGCCAAAAACATTCAGTACTTC	CSALTGLEAKNIQYF
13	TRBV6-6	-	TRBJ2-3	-	TGTGCCAGCAGTTTCACCTACACAGATACGCAGTATTTT	CASSFTYTDTQYF
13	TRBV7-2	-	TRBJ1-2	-	TGTGCCAGCAGCCCCGCGGGGGCGCATGGCTACACCTTC	CASSPAGAHGYTF
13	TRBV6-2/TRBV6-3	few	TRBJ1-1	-	TGTGCCAGCAGCTCTCGGGGCGCCACTGAAGCTTTCTTT	CASSSRGATEAFF
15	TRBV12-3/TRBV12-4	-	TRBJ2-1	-	TGTGCCAGCAGTCTAGCGTCAATCTCCTACAATGAGCAGTTCTTC	CASSLASISYNEQFF
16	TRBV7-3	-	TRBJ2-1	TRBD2	TGTGCCAGCAGCCCGACAGTAGCGGGGTATTACAATGAGCAGTTCTTC	CASSPTVAGYYNEQFF
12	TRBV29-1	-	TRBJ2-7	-	TGCAGTGCCATAGGGAACTGGTACGAGCAGTACTTC	CSAIGNWYEQYF
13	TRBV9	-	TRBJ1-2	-	TGTGCCAGCAGCGGGGGGCAGCCCTATGGCTACACCTTC	CASSGGQPYGYTF
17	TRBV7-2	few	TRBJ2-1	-	TGTGCCAGCAGCTTATTGGGCGGGTCTAGCTCCTACAATGAGCAGTTCTTC	CASSLLGGSSSYNEQFF
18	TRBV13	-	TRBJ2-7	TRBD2	TGTGCCAGCAGCTTCATAAATTTAACTAGCGGGAGTCCCTACGAGCAGTACTTC	CASSFINLTSGSPYEQYF
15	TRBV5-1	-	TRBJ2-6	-	TGCGCCAGCAGCCCACAGATGTCTAGGGTCAACGTCCTGACTTTC	CASSPQMSRVNVLTF
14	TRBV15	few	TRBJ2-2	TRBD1	TGTGCCACTGAGGGACAGGGAAACACCGGGGAGCTGTTTTTT	CATEGQGNTGELFF
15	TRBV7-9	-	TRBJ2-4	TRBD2	TGTGCCAGCAGCCCGGGACTAGCGCAAAAAAACATTCAGTACTTC	CASSPGLAQKNIQYF
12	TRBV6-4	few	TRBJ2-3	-	TGTGCCACCCCTACTTTCCCCACTTTACTGTATTTT	CATPTFPTLLYF
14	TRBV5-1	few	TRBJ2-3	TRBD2	TGCGCCAGCAGCTTGGTTGCGGGAGAGTTCACGCAGTATTTT	CASSLVAGEFTQYF
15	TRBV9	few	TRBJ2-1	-	TGTGCCAGCAGCGTAGCGGGGGACGCTAACAATGAGCAGTTCTTC	CASSVAGDANNEQFF
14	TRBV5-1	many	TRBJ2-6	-	TGCGCCAGCAGCTTGGCTCCTGGGGCCAACGTCCTGACTTTC	CASSLAPGANVLTF
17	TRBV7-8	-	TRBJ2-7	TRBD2	TGTGCCAGCAGCTTAGCGGTAGCGGGGGGTATCTCCTACGAGCAGTACTTC	CASSLAVAGGISYEQYF
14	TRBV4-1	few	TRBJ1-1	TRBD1	TGCGCCAGCAGCCGCCTGGGACAGGGGGCTGAAGCTTTCTTT	CASSRLGQGAEAFF
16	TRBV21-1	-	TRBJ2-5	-	TGTGCCAGCAGCAAATGTGGCCAGGGACTTTGGGAGACCCAGTACTTC	CASSKCGQGLWETQYF
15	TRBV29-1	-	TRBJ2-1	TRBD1	TGCAGCGCCCGGAAGGGGGCAGGCTCCTACAATGAGCAGTTCTTC	CSARKGAGSYNEQFF
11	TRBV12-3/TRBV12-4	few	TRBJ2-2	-	TGTGCCAGCAGCGTATCCGGGGAGCTGTTTTTT	CASSVSGELFF
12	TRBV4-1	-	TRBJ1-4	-	TGCGCCAGCAGCCAAGAGGGGGGGAAACTGTTTTTT	CASSQEGGKLFF
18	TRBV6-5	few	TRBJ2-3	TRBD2	TGTGCCAGCAGTTACCCCTCGACTAGCGGGGGTAGCACAGATACGCAGTATTTT	CASSYPSTSGGSTDTQYF
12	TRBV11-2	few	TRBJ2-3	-	TGTGCCAGCAGCAGAACGGGGGATACGCAGTATTTT	CASSRTGDTQYF
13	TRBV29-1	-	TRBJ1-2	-	TGCAGCGTTGGGGGGTCTCAGAACTATGGCTACACCTTC	CSVGGSQNYGYTF
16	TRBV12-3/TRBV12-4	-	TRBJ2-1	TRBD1	TGTGCCAGCAGTTTCTACTTCCGGGACAGGGACAATGAGCAGTTCTTC	CASSFYFRDRDNEQFF
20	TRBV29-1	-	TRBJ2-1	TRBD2	TGCAGCGTTAAAAACGTCGCTAGCGGGAGGCAATCGGAGTCCTACAATGAGCAGTTCTTC	CSVKNVASGRQSESYNEQFF
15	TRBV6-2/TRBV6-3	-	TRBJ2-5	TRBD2	TGTGCCAGCAGTTGCCTGGGACTAGCTGGGGAGACCCAGTACTTC	CASSCLGLAGETQYF
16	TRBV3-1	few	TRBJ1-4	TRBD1	TGTGCCAGCAGCCCACAGGGGGCGCGTACTAATGAAAAACTGTTTTTT	CASSPQGARTNEKLFF
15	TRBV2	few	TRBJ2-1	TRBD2	TGTGCCAGCAAACGAAGTAGCGGGCTAAACAATGAGCAGTTCTTC	CASKRSSGLNNEQFF
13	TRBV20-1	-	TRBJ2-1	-	TGCAGTGCTAGTGAGTCCCCCTACAATGAGCAGTTCTTT	CSASESPYNEQFF
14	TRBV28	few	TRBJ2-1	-	TGTGCCAGCAGTTTCAATGGCGTCTACAATGAGCAGTTCTTC	CASSFNGVYNEQFF
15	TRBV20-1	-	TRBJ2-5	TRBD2	TGCAGTGCTAGCTCTAGCGGGAGGTGGGAGGAGACCCAGTACTTC	CSASSSGRWEETQYF
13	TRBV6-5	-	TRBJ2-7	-	TGTGCCAGCAGAACTCCCGGTCTTGACGAGCAGTACTTC	CASRTPGLDEQYF
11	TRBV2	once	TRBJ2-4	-	TGTGCCAGCAGTGATAACCTTTTTCAGTACTTC	CASSDNLFQYF
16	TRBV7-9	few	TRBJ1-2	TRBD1	TGTGCCAGCAGTTATCGCGGGACAGGGGGCAACTATGGCTACACCTTC	CASSYRGTGGNYGYTF
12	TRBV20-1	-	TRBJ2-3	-	TGCAGTGCTAGAGATCTGGGACTGGAGCAGTATTTT	CSARDLGLEQYF